This TCR beta chain was sequenced in a study of shared clonotypes between healthy human individuals. Study as a whole: Aged between 18 and 49, the donors were two women and three men.

Germline-derived CDR1 and CDR2 are MDHEN and SYDVKM. V was clipped by 5 bases and J by 0 bases, with 7 bases between them. This CDR3 is built from 14 residues. Concerning this clone: Its antigen remains unknown.

Those who donated were healthy HIV-negative adults, with no recent acute infections or vaccinations reported. The protocol was immunoSEQ multiplex PCR, while the TCRdb copy is restricted to in-frame clones and leaves out a portion. The sample contains some 2 million clones, roughly 96% of which appear only once. The study's findings and limits: Rarefaction showed that sequencing of sorted subsets was incomplete (despite large depth).

The TCR comes from a man between 18 and 29 years old in good health. The genes are TRBV28 and TRBJ1-4, with D hard to call. The specimen sequenced was naive CD4+ T cells sorted from blood. As for subset: CD45RA+ positively selected. CDR3 sequence: CASSTSATNEKLFF. Here the CDR3 DNA reads TGTGCCAGCAGTACGTCTGCAACTAATGAAAAACTGTTTTTT.